The present T cell receptor (beta chain) was sequenced within a study of T cell changes during pregnancy in multiple sclerosis. This clone appeared once. The CDR3 sequence is 12 residues long. Trimming took 3 bases from V and 2 from J, leaving 4 bases between them. The V gene's germline CDR1 is SGHNT and CDR2 YYREEE (reference sequence). The assay was immunoSEQ multiplex PCR, and TCRdb's table has in-frame clones only and misses some. The table records tens of thousands of clones, almost 90% of them present only once. This TCR was recovered from a female donor in good health, enrolled as a control in a pregnancy study. The V gene is TRBV5-4, the J gene TRBJ2-3; D gene ambiguous. The sequencing used peripheral blood, collected after pregnancy. CDR3 DNA: TGTGCCAGCAGCTCCATCACAGATACGCAGTATTTT. The encoded protein is CASSSITDTQYF.